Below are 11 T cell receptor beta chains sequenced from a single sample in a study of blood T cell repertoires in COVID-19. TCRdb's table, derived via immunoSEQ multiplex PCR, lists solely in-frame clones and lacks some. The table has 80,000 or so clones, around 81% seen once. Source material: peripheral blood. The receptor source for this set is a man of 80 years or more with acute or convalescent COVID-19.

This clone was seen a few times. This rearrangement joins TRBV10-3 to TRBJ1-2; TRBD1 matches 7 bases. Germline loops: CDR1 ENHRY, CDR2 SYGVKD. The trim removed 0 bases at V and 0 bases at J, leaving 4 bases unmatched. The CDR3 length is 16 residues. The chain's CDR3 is CAISESGQSSNYGYTF. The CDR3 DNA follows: TGTGCCATCAGTGAGTCGGGACAGTCTTCTAACTATGGCTACACCTTC.

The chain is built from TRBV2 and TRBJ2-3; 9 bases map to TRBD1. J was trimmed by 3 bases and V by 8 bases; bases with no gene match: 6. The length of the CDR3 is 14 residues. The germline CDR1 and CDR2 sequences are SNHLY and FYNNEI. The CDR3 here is CASGVTGGTDTQYF. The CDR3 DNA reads TGTGCCAGCGGTGTGACAGGGGGGACAGATACGCAGTATTTT. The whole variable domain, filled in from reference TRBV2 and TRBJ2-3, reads EPEVTQTPSHQVTQMGQEVILRCVPISNHLYFYWYRQILGQKVEFLVSFYNNEISEKSEIFDDQFSVERPDGSNFTLKIRSTKLEDSAMYFCASGVTGGTDTQYFGPGTRLTVL.

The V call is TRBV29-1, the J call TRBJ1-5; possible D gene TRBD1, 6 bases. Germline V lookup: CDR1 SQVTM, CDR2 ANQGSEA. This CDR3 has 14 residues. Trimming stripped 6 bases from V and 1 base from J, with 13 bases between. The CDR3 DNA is TGCAGCGTAGTAACAGGGACAAGCAATCAGCCCCAGCATTTT. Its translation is CSVVTGTSNQPQHF.

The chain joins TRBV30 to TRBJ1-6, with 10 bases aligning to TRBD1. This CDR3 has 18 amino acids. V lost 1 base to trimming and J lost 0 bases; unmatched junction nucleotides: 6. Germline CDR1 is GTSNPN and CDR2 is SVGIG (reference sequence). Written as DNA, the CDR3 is TGTGCCTGGAGTGGTTTGGACAGGGGGAGCTCCTATAATTCACCCCTCCACTTT. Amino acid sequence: CAWSGLDRGSSYNSPLHF.

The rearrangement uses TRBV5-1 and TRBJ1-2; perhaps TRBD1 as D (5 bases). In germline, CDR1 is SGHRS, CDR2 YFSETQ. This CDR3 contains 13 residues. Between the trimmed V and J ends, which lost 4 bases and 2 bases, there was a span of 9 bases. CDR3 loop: CASSPGDNYGYTF. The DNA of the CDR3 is TGCGCCAGCAGCCCGGGGGACAACTATGGCTACACCTTC.

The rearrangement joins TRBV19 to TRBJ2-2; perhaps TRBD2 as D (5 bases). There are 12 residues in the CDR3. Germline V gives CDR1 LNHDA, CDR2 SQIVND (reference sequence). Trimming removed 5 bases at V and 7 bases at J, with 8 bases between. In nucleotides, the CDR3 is TGTGCCAGTAGTCTCGGGGTCGGGGAGCTGTTTTTT. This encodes CASSLGVGELFF.

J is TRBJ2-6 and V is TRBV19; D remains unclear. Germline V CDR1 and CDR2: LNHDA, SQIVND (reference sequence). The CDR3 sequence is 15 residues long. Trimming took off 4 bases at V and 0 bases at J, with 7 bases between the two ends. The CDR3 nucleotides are TGTGCCAGTAGTACTACCCGCTCTGGGGCCAACGTCCTGACTTTC. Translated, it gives CASSTTRSGANVLTF.

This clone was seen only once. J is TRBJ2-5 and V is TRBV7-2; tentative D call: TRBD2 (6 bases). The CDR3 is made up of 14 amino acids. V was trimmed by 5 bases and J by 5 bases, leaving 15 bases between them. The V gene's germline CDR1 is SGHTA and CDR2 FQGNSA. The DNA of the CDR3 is TGTGCCAGCAGCCTCTGGGGGGACGCCGAGACCCAGTACTTC. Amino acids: CASSLWGDAETQYF.

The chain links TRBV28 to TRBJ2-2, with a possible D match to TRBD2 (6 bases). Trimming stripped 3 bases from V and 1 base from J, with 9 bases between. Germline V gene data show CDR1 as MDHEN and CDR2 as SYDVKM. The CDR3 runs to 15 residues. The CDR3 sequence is CASSFGGRNTGELFF. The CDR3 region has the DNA TGTGCCAGCAGTTTCGGAGGGAGGAACACCGGGGAGCTGTTTTTT. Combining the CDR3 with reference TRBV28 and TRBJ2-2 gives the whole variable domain DVKVTQSSRYLVKRTGEKVFLECVQDMDHENMFWYRQDPGLGLRLIYFSYDVKMKEKGDIPEGYSVSREKKERFSLILESASTNQTSMYLCASSFGGRNTGELFFGEGSRLTVL.

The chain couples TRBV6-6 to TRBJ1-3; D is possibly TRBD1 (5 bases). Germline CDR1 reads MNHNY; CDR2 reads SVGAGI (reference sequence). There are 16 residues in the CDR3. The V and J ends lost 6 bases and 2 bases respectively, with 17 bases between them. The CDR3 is CASRNKRQGTGNTIYF. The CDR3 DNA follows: TGTGCCAGCAGGAACAAGAGGCAGGGCACTGGAAACACCATATATTTT.

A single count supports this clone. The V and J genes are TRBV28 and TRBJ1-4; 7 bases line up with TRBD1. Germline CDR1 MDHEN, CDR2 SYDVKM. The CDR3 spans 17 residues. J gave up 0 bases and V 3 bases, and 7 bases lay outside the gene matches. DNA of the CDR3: TGTGCCAGCAGTTTCTTACAGGGGCCTGCAACTAATGAAAAACTGTTTTTT. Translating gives CASSFLQGPATNEKLFF.